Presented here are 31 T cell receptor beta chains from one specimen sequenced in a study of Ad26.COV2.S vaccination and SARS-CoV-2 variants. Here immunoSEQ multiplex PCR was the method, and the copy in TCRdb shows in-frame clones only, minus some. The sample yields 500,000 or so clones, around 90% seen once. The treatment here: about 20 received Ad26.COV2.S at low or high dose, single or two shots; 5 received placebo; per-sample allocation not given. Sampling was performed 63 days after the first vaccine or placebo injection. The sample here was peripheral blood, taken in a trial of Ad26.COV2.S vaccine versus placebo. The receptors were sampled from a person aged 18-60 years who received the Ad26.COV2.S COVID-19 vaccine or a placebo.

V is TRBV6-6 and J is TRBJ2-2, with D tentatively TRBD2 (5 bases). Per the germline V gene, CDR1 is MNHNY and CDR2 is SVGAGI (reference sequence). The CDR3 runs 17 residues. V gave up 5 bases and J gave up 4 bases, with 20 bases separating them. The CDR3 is CASSLRSLAIGTGELFF. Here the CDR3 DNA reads TGTGCCAGCAGTCTCCGGTCTCTAGCTATTGGCACCGGGGAGCTGTTTTTT.

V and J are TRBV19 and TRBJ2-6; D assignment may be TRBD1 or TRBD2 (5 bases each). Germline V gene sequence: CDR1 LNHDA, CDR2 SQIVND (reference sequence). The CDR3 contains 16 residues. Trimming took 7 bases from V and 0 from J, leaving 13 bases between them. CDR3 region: CASTIEGTSGANVLTF. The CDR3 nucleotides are TGTGCCAGTACGATAGAGGGGACCTCTGGGGCCAACGTCCTGACTTTC.

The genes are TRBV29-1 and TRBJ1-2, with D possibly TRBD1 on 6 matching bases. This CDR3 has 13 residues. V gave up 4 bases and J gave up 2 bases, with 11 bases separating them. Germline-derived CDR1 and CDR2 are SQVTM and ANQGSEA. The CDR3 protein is CSVAGDHNYGYTF. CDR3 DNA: TGCAGCGTTGCAGGGGATCACAACTATGGCTACACCTTC.

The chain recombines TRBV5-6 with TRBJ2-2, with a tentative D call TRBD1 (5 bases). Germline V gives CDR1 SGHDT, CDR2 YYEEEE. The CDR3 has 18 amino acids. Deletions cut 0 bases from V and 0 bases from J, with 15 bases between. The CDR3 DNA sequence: TGTGCCAGCAGCTTGGCTGCAGGGTCCCCCCCGAACACCGGGGAGCTGTTTTTT. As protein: CASSLAAGSPPNTGELFF.

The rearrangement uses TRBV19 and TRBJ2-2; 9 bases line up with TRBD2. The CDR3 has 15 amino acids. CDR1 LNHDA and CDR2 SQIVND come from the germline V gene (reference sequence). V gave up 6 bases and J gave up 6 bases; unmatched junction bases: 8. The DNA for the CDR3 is TGTGCCAGTAGGTTTAGCGGGAGAGGGTCCGGGGAGCTGTTTTTT. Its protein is CASRFSGRGSGELFF.

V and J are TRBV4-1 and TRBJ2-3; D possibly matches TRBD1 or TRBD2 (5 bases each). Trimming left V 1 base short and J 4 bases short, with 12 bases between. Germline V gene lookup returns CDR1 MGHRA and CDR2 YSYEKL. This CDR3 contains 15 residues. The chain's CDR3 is CASSQGGWDADTQYF. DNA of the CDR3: TGCGCCAGCAGCCAAGGAGGGTGGGACGCAGATACGCAGTATTTT.

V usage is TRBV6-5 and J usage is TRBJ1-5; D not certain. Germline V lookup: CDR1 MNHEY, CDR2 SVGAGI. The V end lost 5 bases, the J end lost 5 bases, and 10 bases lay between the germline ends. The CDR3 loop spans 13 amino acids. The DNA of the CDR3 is TGTGCCAGCAGTCAAACATTAGATCAGCCCCAGCATTTT. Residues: CASSQTLDQPQHF.

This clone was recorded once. The CDR3 is CASSQGGAQGRFLYTF. Here the CDR3 DNA reads TGTGCCAGCAGCCAAGGAGGGGCCCAGGGTAGGTTCCTCTACACCTTC. The chain uses TRBV4-2 and TRBJ1-2, with D maybe TRBD1 (5 bases). The V gene lost 1 base and the J gene lost 10 bases, with 22 bases spanning the gap. CDR3 size: 16 residues. The germline CDR1 and CDR2 sequences are LGHNA and YNFKEQ.

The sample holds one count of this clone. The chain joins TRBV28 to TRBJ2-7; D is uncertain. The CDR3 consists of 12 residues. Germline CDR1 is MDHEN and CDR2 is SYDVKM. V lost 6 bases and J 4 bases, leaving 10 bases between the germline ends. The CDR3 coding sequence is TGTGCCAGCAGCGGTACGCGGTACGAGCAGTACTTC. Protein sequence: CASSGTRYEQYF.

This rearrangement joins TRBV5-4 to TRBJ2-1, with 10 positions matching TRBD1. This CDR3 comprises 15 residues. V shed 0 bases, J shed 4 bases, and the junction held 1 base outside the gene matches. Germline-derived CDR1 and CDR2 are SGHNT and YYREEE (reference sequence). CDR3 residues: CASSLGQGAYNEQFF. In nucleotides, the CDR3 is TGTGCCAGCAGCTTGGGACAGGGGGCGTACAATGAGCAGTTCTTC.

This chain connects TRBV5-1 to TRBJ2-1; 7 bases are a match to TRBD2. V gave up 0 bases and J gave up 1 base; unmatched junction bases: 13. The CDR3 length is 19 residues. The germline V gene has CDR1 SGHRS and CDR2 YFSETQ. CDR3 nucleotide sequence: TGCGCCAGCAGCTTGGACCAGGCGGGCGGGAGTTCGTCCTACAATGAGCAGTTCTTC. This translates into CASSLDQAGGSSSYNEQFF.

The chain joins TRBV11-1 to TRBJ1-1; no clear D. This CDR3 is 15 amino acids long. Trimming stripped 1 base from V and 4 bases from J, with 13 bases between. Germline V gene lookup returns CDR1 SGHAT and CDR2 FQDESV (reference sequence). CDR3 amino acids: CASSLEVAAGTEAFF. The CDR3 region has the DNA TGTGCCAGCAGCTTAGAAGTGGCGGCAGGCACTGAAGCTTTCTTT.

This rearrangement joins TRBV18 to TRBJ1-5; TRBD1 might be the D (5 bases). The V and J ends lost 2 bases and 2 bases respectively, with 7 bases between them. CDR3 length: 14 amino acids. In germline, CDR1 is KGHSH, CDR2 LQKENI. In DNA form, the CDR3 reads TGTGCCAGCTCACCAGGGGACGGCAATCAGCCCCAGCATTTT. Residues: CASSPGDGNQPQHF.

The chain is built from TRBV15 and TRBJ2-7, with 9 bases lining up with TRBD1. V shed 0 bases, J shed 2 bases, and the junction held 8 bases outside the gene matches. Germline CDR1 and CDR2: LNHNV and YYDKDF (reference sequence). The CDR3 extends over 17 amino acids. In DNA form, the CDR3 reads TGTGCCACCAGCAGAGATGGGGGGACAGGGACAACCTACGAGCAGTACTTC. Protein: CATSRDGGTGTTYEQYF.

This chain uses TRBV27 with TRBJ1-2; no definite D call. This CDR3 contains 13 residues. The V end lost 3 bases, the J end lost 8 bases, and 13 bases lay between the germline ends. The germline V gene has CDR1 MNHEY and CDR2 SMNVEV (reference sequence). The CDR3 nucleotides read TGTGCCAGCAGTTTGGGAGGTTCCGCGGGCTACACCTTC. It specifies CASSLGGSAGYTF.

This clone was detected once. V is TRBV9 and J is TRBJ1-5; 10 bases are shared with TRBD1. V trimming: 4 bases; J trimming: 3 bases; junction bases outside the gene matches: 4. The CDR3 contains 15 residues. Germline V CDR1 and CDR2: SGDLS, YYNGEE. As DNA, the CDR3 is TGTGCCAGCAGCCCTGGGACAGGGGCCAATCAGCCCCAGCATTTT. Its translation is CASSPGTGANQPQHF. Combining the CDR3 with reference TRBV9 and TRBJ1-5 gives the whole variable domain DSGVTQTPKHLITATGQRVTLRCSPRSGDLSVYWYQQSLDQGLQFLIQYYNGEERAKGNILERFSAQQFPDLHSELNLSSLELGDSALYFCASSPGTGANQPQHFGDGTRLSIL.

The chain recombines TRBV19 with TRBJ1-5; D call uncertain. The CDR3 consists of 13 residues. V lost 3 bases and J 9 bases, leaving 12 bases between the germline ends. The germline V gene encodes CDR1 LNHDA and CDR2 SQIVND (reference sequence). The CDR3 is CASSMALRWPQHF. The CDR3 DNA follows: TGTGCCAGTAGTATGGCACTGAGATGGCCCCAGCATTTT.

In DNA form, the CDR3 reads TGTGCCAGCAGCTTAGGGTTCCAGCCCCAGCATTTT. Amino acid sequence: CASSLGFQPQHF. The gene calls are TRBV7-2 and TRBJ1-5; D remains unclear. Trimming stripped 1 base from V and 7 bases from J, with 5 bases between. The V gene's germline CDR1 is SGHTA and CDR2 FQGNSA. The CDR3 runs 12 residues.

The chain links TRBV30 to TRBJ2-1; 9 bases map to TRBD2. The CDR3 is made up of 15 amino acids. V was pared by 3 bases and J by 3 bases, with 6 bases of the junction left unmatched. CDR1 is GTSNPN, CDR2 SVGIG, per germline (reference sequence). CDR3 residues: CAWRAGTSIYNEQFF. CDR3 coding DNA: TGTGCCTGGAGGGCCGGGACTAGCATCTACAATGAGCAGTTCTTC.

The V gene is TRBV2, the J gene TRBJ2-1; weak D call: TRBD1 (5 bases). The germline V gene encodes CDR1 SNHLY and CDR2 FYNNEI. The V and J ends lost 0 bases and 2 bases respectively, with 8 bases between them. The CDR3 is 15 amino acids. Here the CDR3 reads CASSEASGPYNEQFF. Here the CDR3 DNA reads TGTGCCAGCAGTGAAGCCTCAGGGCCCTACAATGAGCAGTTCTTC.

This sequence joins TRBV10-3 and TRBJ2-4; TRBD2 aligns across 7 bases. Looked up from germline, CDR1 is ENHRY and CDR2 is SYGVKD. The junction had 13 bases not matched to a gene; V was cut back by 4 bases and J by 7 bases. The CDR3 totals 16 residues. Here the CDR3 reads CAISAVAGASVNIQYF. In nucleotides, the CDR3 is TGTGCCATCAGTGCAGTGGCGGGAGCCTCGGTGAACATTCAGTACTTC.

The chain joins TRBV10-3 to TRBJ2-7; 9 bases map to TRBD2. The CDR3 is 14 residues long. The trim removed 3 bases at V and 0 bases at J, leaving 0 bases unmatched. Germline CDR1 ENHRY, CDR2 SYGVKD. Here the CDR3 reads CAISDSGSSYEQYF. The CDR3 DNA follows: TGTGCCATCAGTGATAGCGGGAGCTCCTACGAGCAGTACTTC.

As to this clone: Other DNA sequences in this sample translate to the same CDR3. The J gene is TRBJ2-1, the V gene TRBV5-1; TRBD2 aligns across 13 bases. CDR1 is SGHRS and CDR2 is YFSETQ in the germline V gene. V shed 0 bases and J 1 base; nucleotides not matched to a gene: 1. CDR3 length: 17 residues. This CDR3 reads CASSLGLAGGSYNEQFF. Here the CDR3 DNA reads TGCGCCAGCAGCTTGGGACTAGCGGGAGGTTCCTACAATGAGCAGTTCTTC. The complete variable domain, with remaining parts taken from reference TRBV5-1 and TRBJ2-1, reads KAGVTQTPRYLIKTRGQQVTLSCSPISGHRSVSWYQQTPGQGLQFLFEYFSETQRNKGNFPGRFSGRQFSNSRSEMNVSTLELGDSALYLCASSLGLAGGSYNEQFFGPGTRLTVL.

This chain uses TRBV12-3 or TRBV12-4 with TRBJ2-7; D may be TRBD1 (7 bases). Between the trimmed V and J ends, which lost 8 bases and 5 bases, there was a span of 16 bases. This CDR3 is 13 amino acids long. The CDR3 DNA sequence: TGTGCCAGCCATCGGCAGGGGGGAAACGAGCAGTACTTC. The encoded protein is CASHRQGGNEQYF.

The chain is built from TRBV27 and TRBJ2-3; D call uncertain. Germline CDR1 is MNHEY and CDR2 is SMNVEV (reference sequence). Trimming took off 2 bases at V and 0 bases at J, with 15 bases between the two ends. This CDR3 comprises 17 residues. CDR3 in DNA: TGTGCCAGCAGTTTAGCCGGGTCCCGATGGAGCACAGATACGCAGTATTTT. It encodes CASSLAGSRWSTDTQYF.

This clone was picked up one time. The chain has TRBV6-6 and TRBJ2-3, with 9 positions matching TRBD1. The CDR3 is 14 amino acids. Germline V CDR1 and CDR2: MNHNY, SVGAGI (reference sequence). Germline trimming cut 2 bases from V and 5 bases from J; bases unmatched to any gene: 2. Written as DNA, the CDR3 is TGTGCCAGCAGTTACGCGGGACAGGGAGATACGCAGTATTTT. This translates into CASSYAGQGDTQYF.

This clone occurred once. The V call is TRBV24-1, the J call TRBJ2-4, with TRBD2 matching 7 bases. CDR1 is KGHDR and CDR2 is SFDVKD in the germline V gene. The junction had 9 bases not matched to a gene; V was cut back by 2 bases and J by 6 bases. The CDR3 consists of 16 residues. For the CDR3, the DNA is TGTGCCACCAGTGATTCGTTCGCGGGAGAGGGAAACATTCAGTACTTC. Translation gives CATSDSFAGEGNIQYF.

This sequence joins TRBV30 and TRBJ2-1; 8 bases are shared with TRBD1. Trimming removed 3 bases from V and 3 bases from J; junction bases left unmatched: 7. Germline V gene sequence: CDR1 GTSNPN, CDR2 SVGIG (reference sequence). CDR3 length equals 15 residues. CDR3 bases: TGTGCCTGGAGGCCCTCCGACAGGGGCTACAATGAGCAGTTCTTC. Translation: CAWRPSDRGYNEQFF.

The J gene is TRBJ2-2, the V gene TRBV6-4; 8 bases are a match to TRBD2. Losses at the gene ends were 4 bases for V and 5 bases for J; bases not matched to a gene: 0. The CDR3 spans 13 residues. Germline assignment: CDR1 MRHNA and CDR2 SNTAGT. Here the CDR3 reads CASSASGTGELFF. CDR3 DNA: TGTGCCAGCAGTGCTAGCGGGACCGGGGAGCTGTTTTTT.

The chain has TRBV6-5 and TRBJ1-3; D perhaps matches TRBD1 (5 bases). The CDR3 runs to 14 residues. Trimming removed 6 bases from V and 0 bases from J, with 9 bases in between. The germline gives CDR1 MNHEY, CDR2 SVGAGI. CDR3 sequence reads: CASRAGDSGNTIYF. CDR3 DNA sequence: TGTGCCAGCAGAGCGGGGGACTCTGGAAACACCATATATTTT.

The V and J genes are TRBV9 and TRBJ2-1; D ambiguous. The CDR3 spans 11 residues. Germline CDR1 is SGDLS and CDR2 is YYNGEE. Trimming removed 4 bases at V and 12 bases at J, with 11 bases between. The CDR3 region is CASSTFGRQFF. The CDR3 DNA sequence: TGTGCCAGCAGCACCTTCGGGCGGCAGTTCTTC.